This TCR beta chain was found in a study of blood T cells in healthy people across ages. Primers used in a second PCR of about 7 to 12 cycles were a sample-barcoded 5' primer and a J-beta primer mix. TCRdb re-called the 5' RACE reads through MiXCR, storing one row per CDR3 protein. This table has 800,000 to 950,000 distinct CDR3 sequences, about 29% appearing once. The CDR3 runs to 13 residues. Germline V gives CDR1 SGHVS, CDR2 FNYEAQ. The table lists this clonotype with many counts. Its specificity is unknown. A junction end diverges from the germline sequence, so it may reflect a read error. The study's findings and limits: From one million sequenced T cells, diversity estimates were lower bounds.

Separately, the same data were catalogued under a study of T cells of mothers and their children. That work adds: In unrelated and related pairs, TCR recombination output is shaped in a similar way by thymic selection. There was no detection of any persistent microchimeric T cell clones.

The chain couples TRBV7-6 to TRBJ1-6; weak D call: TRBD1 (6 bases). The specimen was blood. This clonotype originated in a middle-aged woman in good health. The CDR3 loop reads CAGSPLGGSPLHF. CDR3 coding DNA: TGTGCCGGCAGCCCGTTAGGGGGTTCACCCCTCCACTTT. Full variable domain (rest looked up from reference TRBV7-6 and TRBJ1-6): GAGVSQSPRYKVTKRGQDVALRCDPISGHVSLYWYRQALGQGPEFLTYFNYEAQQDKSGLPNDRFSAERPEGSISTLTIQRTEQRDSAMYRCAGSPLGGSPLHFGNGTRLTVT.